Sequencing of this TCR beta chain was carried out in a study of blood T cell repertoires in COVID-19 (dated by TCRdb to the early 2020s). For the wider study: Samples covering the acute and convalescent phases of COVID-19 were provided by collaborators in the United States, Italy and Spain. The material from the prospective study consisted of cDNA or gDNA derived from T cells, B-cell-depleted T cells, or PBMCs. The dataset comprised deeply sampled blood TCRbeta repertoires from subjects exposed to, actively infected with, or recovered from COVID-19. The repertoires were made available in a free public database intended to serve as a resource for research on the immune response to SARS-CoV-2. Samples came from the ongoing ImmuneRACE study (first 160 participants) plus 1,254 subjects from 6 global collaborators. The sample metadata nearly always contained a de-identified subject ID, COVID-19 status, age in years and sex. HLA class I and class II types, where available, came from metadata supplied by the sample provider rather than from assay-based typing.

From the cysteine up to the phenylalanine, the CDR3 has a length of 13 residues. The only DNA kept is the CDR3, 39 bases in frame from the first base. Per the germline V gene, SGHRS is the CDR1 and YFSETQ is the CDR2. V and J are truncated by 2 bases and 2 bases respectively, leaving an intervening sequence of 5 bases. Overall results and qualifications from the work: How much clinical and demographic metadata was included differed by source and by participant, and the metadata was provided uncurated.

Remarks on this clone: No antigen is known for it. No clone much larger than this one lies a single base away; base qualities are absent. Other DNA variants within this sample encode the same CDR3.

A second Seattle source provided samples from volunteer blood donors who had recovered from COVID-19. Whole blood was collected in K2EDTA tubes by collaborating institutions according to the institutions' own protocols. For TCRbeta analysis, collaborators shipped samples as frozen whole blood, isolated PBMCs, or DNA extracted from either of those sample types. TCRbeta CDR3 regions were amplified from genomic DNA by means of the immunoSEQ Assay, a bias-controlled multiplex PCR. In the source study's methods: Nucleated cell counts per sample were estimated from amplification of reference gene primers within the assay. To quantify the absolute abundance of each unique TCRbeta CDR3 rearrangement, sequence reads were collapsed and filtered. Productive Simpson clonality was computed per sample as the square root of Simpson's diversity index over productive rearrangements. As stored in TCRdb, this immuneACCESS dataset retains in-frame rearrangements with V and J assigned. A fraction of the clones does not appear; measured against another copy, unresolved V genes explain less than half of the discrepancy, and the remainder lacks a known reason. V and J calls and clone size are as listed in that table; D and trimming were resolved from the DNA. The sample table shows 250,000 or so clones, and approximately 80% are seen once. In total, the top ten clones hold roughly 2% of the sample.

This TCR derives from a man aged 25-40 years who had recovered from COVID-19. The material sequenced was peripheral blood. This receptor chain uses TRBV5-1 and TRBJ1-5; the D gene remains uncertain. The CDR3 amino acid sequence is: CASSLRGNQPQHF. The DNA is as follows: TGCGCCAGCAGCTTAAGAGGCAATCAGCCCCAGCATTTT.